One sample yielded the 6 T cell receptor beta chains listed below, sequenced in a study of T cells in Graves' hyperthyroidism and ophthalmopathy (dated by TCRdb to about 2019). Library creation used multiplex PCR. TCRdb lists the instrument as Illumina HiSeq 2000. TCR beta CDR3 regions were amplified from RNA transcripts. A first-round RT-PCR of the TCR CDR3 used the HTBI primer set with the Qiagen OneStep RT-PCR kit. In-frame beta chains were kept once TCRdb had trimmed the public reads at Q25 with fastp and called clones with MiXCR. Rows with one shared CDR3 protein collapse into an entry with the most common genes and DNA. In this sample the table shows hundreds of thousands of distinct CDR3 sequences, around 15% of which occur a single time. The ten largest make up around an eighth of the sample. Sequenced material: blood. Receptors originate from a woman between 50 and 59 years old with Graves' ophthalmopathy.

This chain links TRBV19 with TRBJ2-2; the D gene is possibly TRBD2 (5 bases). The CDR3 contains 15 residues. Germline loops: CDR1 LNHDA, CDR2 SQIVND (reference sequence). V shed 2 bases and J shed 5 bases, with 12 bases lying between them. This CDR3 reads CASSILLVGTGELFF. CDR3 sequence (DNA): TGTGCCAGTAGTATATTACTAGTCGGAACCGGGGAGCTGTTTTTT. Complete variable domain (other parts from reference TRBV19 and TRBJ2-2): DGGITQSPKYLFRKEGQNVTLSCEQNLNHDAMYWYRQDPGQGLRLIYYSQIVNDFQKGDIAEGYSVSREKKESFPLTVTSAQKNPTAFYLCASSILLVGTGELFFGEGSRLTVL.

In this sample, this clonotype turned up a few times. The chain is built from TRBV6-1 and TRBJ2-7; 10 bases fit TRBD1. The CDR3 covers 18 residues. The V gene end was trimmed by 10 bases and the J gene end by 2 bases; junction bases not matched to a gene: 20. The V gene's germline CDR1 is MNHNS and CDR2 SASEGT. CDR3 nucleotides: TGTGCCACCTCAGAACGGATAGGTTGGGGGACAGGGGCCTACGAGCAGTACTTC. Translated: CATSERIGWGTGAYEQYF.

Only a few counts were recorded for this clonotype. The chain employs TRBV29-1 and TRBJ1-1; 7 positions match TRBD1. CDR1 is SQVTM, CDR2 ANQGSEA, per germline. The CDR3 runs 15 residues. V shed 4 bases, J shed 5 bases, and the junction held 13 bases outside the gene matches. CDR3 sequence (DNA): TGCAGCGTTGTAGGGGGCGCGTTTAGAGAGACTGAAGCTTTCTTT. As protein: CSVVGGAFRETEAFF.

This clonotype was detected only a few times. This chain links TRBV20-1 with TRBJ1-5; a possible D gene is TRBD1 (5 bases). Deletions cut 1 base from V and 0 bases from J, with 13 bases between. The CDR3 is 16 residues long. Germline-derived CDR1 and CDR2 are DFQATT and SNEGSKA (reference sequence). The CDR3 is CSARVVGQGSNQPQHF. In DNA form, the CDR3 reads TGCAGTGCTAGAGTTGTCGGGCAGGGTAGCAATCAGCCCCAGCATTTT.

This clonotype was seen just once. A much larger clone sits a single nucleotide away, making a read error possible. The rearrangement joins TRBV7-9 to TRBJ1-1, with a weak D call TRBD1 (5 bases). The CDR3 covers 12 residues. Trimming stripped 5 bases from V and 6 bases from J, with 10 bases between. In germline, CDR1 is SEHNR, CDR2 FQNEAQ (reference sequence). CDR3 in amino acids: CASSLTGPEAFF. CDR3 sequence (DNA): TGTGCCAGCAGCCTGACGGGACCTGAAGCTTTCTTT.

This clonotype came up a few times. The chain is built from TRBV25-1 and TRBJ2-5; tentative D call: TRBD2 (6 bases). Per the germline V gene, CDR1 is MGHDK and CDR2 is SYGVNS. The ends were cut back, 6 bases at V and 1 base at J, with 15 bases in the middle. The CDR3 runs to 15 residues. The CDR3 region has the DNA TGTGCCAGCAGCCACTCACTAGCTTCCCAAGAGACCCAGTACTTC. It is translated as CASSHSLASQETQYF.